Below are 20 T cell receptor beta chains sequenced from a single sample in a study of shared clonotypes between healthy human individuals. Some clones are missing from TCRdb's copy, which holds only in-frame ones; the method was immunoSEQ multiplex PCR. There are some 650,000 clones in the sample; roughly 97% occur only once, and about 0.057% lies in the top ten. The sample comprised naive CD4+ T cells sorted from blood. Subset noted: CD45RA+ positively selected. The receptors derive from a young woman in good health.

The chain has TRBV5-4 and TRBJ2-1; 9 bases are shared with TRBD2. The CDR3 sequence is 15 residues long. Unmatched junction bases numbered 4, after V lost 0 bases and J lost 6 bases. Germline V gene sequence: CDR1 SGHNT, CDR2 YYREEE (reference sequence). The CDR3 reads CASSLGLAGSNEQFF. The CDR3 DNA reads TGTGCCAGCAGCTTGGGGCTAGCGGGAAGCAATGAGCAGTTCTTC.

The chain links TRBV2 to TRBJ2-7; D could derive from TRBD1 or TRBD2 (5 bases each). The germline V gene encodes CDR1 SNHLY and CDR2 FYNNEI. CDR3 length: 13 residues. Trimming stripped 11 bases from V and 6 bases from J, with 20 bases between. The CDR3 spells CASQGALALEQYF. For the CDR3, the DNA is TGTGCCTCCCAGGGAGCCCTAGCTCTCGAGCAGTACTTC.

V is TRBV27 and J is TRBJ1-2; D is perhaps TRBD1 (5 bases). Looked up from germline, CDR1 is MNHEY and CDR2 is SMNVEV (reference sequence). The V and J ends lost 0 bases and 3 bases respectively, with 8 bases between them. This CDR3 comprises 14 residues. The CDR3 sequence: CASSLSRRDYGYTF. CDR3 nucleotides: TGTGCCAGCAGTTTATCGCGCAGGGACTATGGCTACACCTTC.

The chain uses TRBV7-9 and TRBJ2-7; 9 bases are shared with TRBD2. This CDR3 is built from 12 residues. V was clipped by 4 bases and J by 9 bases; unmatched bases: 4. Germline lookup yields CDR1 SEHNR and CDR2 FQNEAQ (reference sequence). DNA of the CDR3: TGTGCCAGCAGCTCAACGCGGGAGGGGCAGTACTTC. Protein sequence: CASSSTREGQYF.

This chain connects TRBV18 to TRBJ2-2; 14 nucleotides agree with TRBD2. The CDR3 loop spans 18 amino acids. In germline, CDR1 is KGHSH, CDR2 LQKENI. V gave up 3 bases and J gave up 7 bases; unmatched junction bases: 10. This chain's CDR3 is CASSPPTTSGRAFGELFF. DNA for the CDR3: TGTGCCAGCTCACCCCCAACGACTAGCGGGAGGGCCTTCGGGGAGCTGTTTTTT.

V usage is TRBV2 and J usage is TRBJ1-5; possible D gene TRBD1, 6 bases. The CDR3 is made up of 14 amino acids. CDR1 and CDR2 from the germline V gene are SNHLY and FYNNEI. Trimming removed 5 bases at V and 6 bases at J, with 14 bases between. In DNA, the CDR3 is TGTGCCAGCAGTTCGCAGGGGCGTCGTCAGCCCCAGCATTTT. Residues: CASSSQGRRQPQHF.

The chain couples TRBV10-2 to TRBJ2-7; 16 bases are a match to TRBD2. Per the germline V gene, CDR1 is WSHSY and CDR2 is SAAADI. The CDR3 covers 14 residues. J gave up 5 bases and V 6 bases, and 1 base lay outside the gene matches. The CDR3 region is CASRGLAGGHEQYF. The CDR3 DNA reads TGCGCCAGCAGGGGACTAGCGGGAGGGCACGAGCAGTACTTC.

Details on this clone: The sample carries other DNA sequences with the same CDR3. The chain recombines TRBV18 with TRBJ1-4; no firm D call. Germline assignment: CDR1 KGHSH and CDR2 LQKENI. V lost 3 bases to trimming and J lost 0 bases, with 5 bases between them. The CDR3 loop spans 14 amino acids. In DNA form, the CDR3 reads TGTGCCAGCTCACCGACTGCAACTAATGAAAAACTGTTTTTT. Protein: CASSPTATNEKLFF.

The rearrangement links TRBV27 to TRBJ1-1, with D unclear. This CDR3 comprises 13 residues. The germline gives CDR1 MNHEY, CDR2 SMNVEV (reference sequence). V was clipped by 7 bases and J by 0 bases, with 9 bases between them. Written as DNA, the CDR3 is TGTGCCAGCACTAACGGAGTGAACACTGAAGCTTTCTTT. This encodes CASTNGVNTEAFF.

The V call is TRBV11-2, the J call TRBJ1-1; D remains ambiguous. The CDR3 sequence is 13 residues long. Trimming removed 7 bases from V and 1 base from J, with 10 bases in between. The germline CDR1 and CDR2 sequences are SGHAT and FQNNGV. The CDR3 DNA follows: TGTGCCAGCACCCAAGGAAGGAACACTGAAGCTTTCTTT. Translating gives CASTQGRNTEAFF.

This clone has a single count. The V and J genes are TRBV5-4 and TRBJ1-4; the D gene is possibly TRBD1 (6 bases). The length of the CDR3 is 16 residues. From germline, CDR1 is SGHNT and CDR2 YYREEE (reference sequence). Trimming shortened V by 3 bases and J by 5 bases, and 17 bases separated the two germline ends. The CDR3 loop reads CASSSKSGGLNEKLFF. The CDR3 DNA reads TGTGCCAGCAGCTCTAAATCGGGGGGCTTGAATGAAAAACTGTTTTTT.

This clone has just one count. Additional DNA sequences in this sample encode the identical CDR3. The chain links TRBV18 to TRBJ2-1; no firm D call. Germline V gene sequence: CDR1 KGHSH, CDR2 LQKENI. CDR3 length: 13 residues. V lost 3 bases and J 0 bases, leaving 3 bases between the germline ends. In DNA form, the CDR3 reads TGTGCCAGCTCACCGGACTCCTACAATGAGCAGTTCTTC. Translation: CASSPDSYNEQFF.

V usage is TRBV5-1 and J usage is TRBJ2-5; possible D gene TRBD2, 6 bases. Trimming removed 1 base from V and 1 base from J, with 11 bases in between. Germline V CDR1 and CDR2: SGHRS, YFSETQ. The CDR3 runs to 15 residues. CDR3 coding DNA: TGCGCCAGCAGCTTGAGTGTGGGGGGCCAAGAGACCCAGTACTTC. Translated, it gives CASSLSVGGQETQYF.

This clone is a singleton in its sample. The V call is TRBV6-1, the J call TRBJ1-6; no definite D call. The germline V gene has CDR1 MNHNS and CDR2 SASEGT. The CDR3 consists of 15 residues. V gave up 2 bases and J gave up 7 bases, with 12 bases separating them. The CDR3 reads CASSEQARLNSPLHF. The CDR3 region has the DNA TGTGCCAGCAGTGAACAAGCCCGACTAAATTCACCCCTCCACTTT.

This sequence joins TRBV29-1 and TRBJ1-2; 10 positions agree with TRBD1. CDR3 length: 15 amino acids. Germline-derived CDR1 and CDR2 are SQVTM and ANQGSEA. Trimming cost V 4 bases and J 5 bases; bases outside gene matches: 10. The CDR3 sequence is CSVVTGTGDTYGYTF. The CDR3 DNA is TGCAGCGTTGTTACCGGGACAGGGGATACTTATGGCTACACCTTC.

The V call is TRBV14, the J call TRBJ2-6; no firm D call. CDR3 size: 13 residues. Germline-derived CDR1 and CDR2 are SGHDN and FVKESK. The V end was cut by 4 bases, the J end by 1 base, with 2 bases between. The CDR3 loop reads CASSLSGANVLTF. Here the CDR3 DNA reads TGTGCCAGCAGCCTATCTGGGGCCAACGTCCTGACTTTC.

The CDR3 region is CASSPRVDAYEQYF. The CDR3 nucleotides read TGTGCCAGTAGTCCCCGGGTAGACGCGTACGAGCAGTACTTC. The chain has TRBV19 and TRBJ2-7; D not resolved. Trimming shortened V by 5 bases and J by 4 bases, and 15 bases separated the two germline ends. Germline CDR1 reads LNHDA; CDR2 reads SQIVND (reference sequence). The CDR3 loop spans 14 amino acids.

V is TRBV28 and J is TRBJ2-3; the D gene is possibly TRBD2 (5 bases). Between the trimmed V and J ends, which lost 1 base and 2 bases, there was a span of 7 bases. This CDR3 has 14 amino acids. Germline values: CDR1 MDHEN, CDR2 SYDVKM. CDR3 sequence reads: CASSLFRDTDTQYF. As DNA, the CDR3 is TGTGCCAGCAGTTTATTCCGGGACACAGATACGCAGTATTTT.

The chain has TRBV28 and TRBJ1-5, with TRBD1 identical over 8 bases. The CDR3 sequence is 15 residues long. Germline loops: CDR1 MDHEN, CDR2 SYDVKM. The junction had 12 bases not matched to a gene; V was cut back by 7 bases and J by 7 bases. Here the CDR3 DNA reads TGTGCCAGCACCGGCGGACAGGGTGTGGAGCAGCCCCAGCATTTT. Translation gives CASTGGQGVEQPQHF.

The V gene is TRBV5-1, the J gene TRBJ1-1; D remains ambiguous. This CDR3 spans 14 amino acids. Germline V gives CDR1 SGHRS, CDR2 YFSETQ. Trimming shortened V by 1 base and J by 3 bases, and 10 bases separated the two germline ends. CDR3 sequence (DNA): TGCGCCAGCAGCTTGTCACCTGGGGACACTGAAGCTTTCTTT. Translation: CASSLSPGDTEAFF.